This T cell receptor beta chain emerged from a study of control samples from healthy donors and cancer patients. The germline CDR1 and CDR2 sequences are MNHEY and SVGAGI. CDR3 length equals 14 residues. Trimming removed 6 bases from V and 2 bases from J; junction bases left unmatched: 5. Measured with immunoSEQ multiplex PCR; TCRdb has only the in-frame clones, and not every one. The data hold 70,000 to 80,000 clones, with about 89% observed a single time. The chain is built from TRBV6-5 and TRBJ2-3; 7 bases line up with TRBD1. This clonotype was sampled from a woman aged 45 to 65 with colorectal cancer. The specimen sequenced was PBMCs. CDR3 sequence: CASRDRQNTDTQYF. The CDR3 bases are TGTGCCAGCAGGGACAGGCAAAACACAGATACGCAGTATTTT.